The next 10 T cell receptor beta chains were all read from a single sample in a study of T cell responses to AZD1222 COVID-19 vaccine. Clones were sequenced by immunoSEQ multiplex PCR, and TCRdb holds only the in-frame ones, with some missing. This sample carries around 150,000 clones, about 90% of them seen once, and the ten largest clones take 1.9%. The sequencing here drew on peripheral blood, taken on day 0 of AZD1222 vaccination. These receptors all stem from an adult in good health.

The chain recombines TRBV18 with TRBJ1-2; TRBD1 matches at 10 bases. The CDR3 runs 13 residues. Germline lookup yields CDR1 KGHSH and CDR2 LQKENI. Trimming cost V 3 bases and J 8 bases; bases outside gene matches: 3. CDR3 sequence (DNA): TGTGCCAGCTCACCGGGGACAGGGGAAGGCTACACCTTC. Amino acids: CASSPGTGEGYTF.

J is TRBJ1-4 and V is TRBV5-8; no definite D call. The CDR3 has 14 amino acids. The V gene lost 2 bases and the J gene lost 7 bases, with 12 bases spanning the gap. Germline loops: CDR1 SGHTS, CDR2 YDEGEE. The CDR3 here is CASSFMRSGEKLFF. The CDR3 DNA reads TGTGCCAGCAGCTTTATGAGGAGCGGTGAAAAACTGTTTTTT.

The rearrangement uses TRBV7-7 and TRBJ2-1; possible D gene TRBD1, 6 bases. The germline V gene encodes CDR1 SSHAT and CDR2 FNYEAQ (reference sequence). The CDR3 runs 14 residues. Trimming shortened V by 5 bases and J by 9 bases, and 17 bases separated the two germline ends. CDR3 sequence reads: CASSPQETGTEQFF. The CDR3 nucleotides are TGTGCCAGCAGCCCCCAGGAAACAGGGACTGAGCAGTTCTTC.

This clone came up once. The J gene is TRBJ2-1, the V gene TRBV7-9, with 9 bases fitting TRBD2. From germline, CDR1 is SEHNR and CDR2 FQNEAQ (reference sequence). CDR3 size: 15 residues. Trimming removed 1 base from V and 9 bases from J; junction bases left unmatched: 7. The CDR3 DNA reads as TGTGCCAGCAGCTTAGTATTAGCGGGAGAGGGTGAGCAGTTCTTC. Encoded protein: CASSLVLAGEGEQFF.

This clone has only one observation. V usage is TRBV25-1 and J usage is TRBJ1-3; TRBD1 is a possible D gene (5 bases). CDR1 and CDR2 from the germline V gene are MGHDK and SYGVNS. V was shortened by 8 bases and J by 0 bases, with 23 bases between the two germline ends. The CDR3 is made up of 18 amino acids. The DNA for the CDR3 is TGTGCCAGCCGGGACGGAGCCTCGATATTCGCCTCTGGAAACACCATATATTTT. Its translation: CASRDGASIFASGNTIYF.

The chain recombines TRBV6-1 with TRBJ1-2; TRBD1 aligns across 8 bases. CDR1 MNHNS and CDR2 SASEGT come from the germline V gene. J lost 4 bases, V lost 4 bases, and 17 bases had no gene match. The CDR3 is 18 amino acids. The DNA of the CDR3 is TGTGCCAGCAGTGGACAACCGGGACAGGTACTTAACATCTATGGCTACACCTTC. This gives the protein CASSGQPGQVLNIYGYTF.

J is TRBJ2-7 and V is TRBV28, with D maybe TRBD1 (5 bases). Germline values: CDR1 MDHEN, CDR2 SYDVKM. CDR3 length: 13 residues. V was pared by 3 bases and J by 2 bases, with 8 bases between. The chain's CDR3 is CASSLSRAYEQYF. Here the CDR3 DNA reads TGTGCCAGCAGTTTGTCCAGGGCCTACGAGCAGTACTTC.

The V call is TRBV4-3, the J call TRBJ1-1, with D possibly TRBD1 on 6 matching bases. The CDR3 consists of 13 residues. Per the germline V gene, CDR1 is LGHNA and CDR2 is YSLEER. The ends were cut back, 4 bases at V and 7 bases at J, with 13 bases in the middle. The CDR3: CASSLRLDSEAFF. The CDR3 nucleotides are TGCGCCAGCAGCCTCCGTTTGGACAGTGAAGCTTTCTTT.

The CDR3 nucleotides are TGTGCCAGCAGTTTCCAGGGACGGCCTAATGAAAAACTGTTTTTT. It is translated as CASSFQGRPNEKLFF. V is TRBV27 and J is TRBJ1-4; the D gene is possibly TRBD1 (5 bases). Germline CDR1 reads MNHEY; CDR2 reads SMNVEV (reference sequence). V was trimmed by 3 bases and J by 3 bases, leaving 11 bases between them. The CDR3 has 15 residues.

The V and J genes are TRBV12-5 and TRBJ1-2, with 9 bases aligning to TRBD1. Germline loops: CDR1 LGHNT, CDR2 FRNRAP. This CDR3 is 13 amino acids long. Trimming cost V 3 bases and J 12 bases; bases outside gene matches: 8. CDR3 region: CASGLAGTGTNTF. The CDR3 region has the DNA TGTGCTAGTGGTTTAGCCGGGACAGGGACTAACACCTTC.